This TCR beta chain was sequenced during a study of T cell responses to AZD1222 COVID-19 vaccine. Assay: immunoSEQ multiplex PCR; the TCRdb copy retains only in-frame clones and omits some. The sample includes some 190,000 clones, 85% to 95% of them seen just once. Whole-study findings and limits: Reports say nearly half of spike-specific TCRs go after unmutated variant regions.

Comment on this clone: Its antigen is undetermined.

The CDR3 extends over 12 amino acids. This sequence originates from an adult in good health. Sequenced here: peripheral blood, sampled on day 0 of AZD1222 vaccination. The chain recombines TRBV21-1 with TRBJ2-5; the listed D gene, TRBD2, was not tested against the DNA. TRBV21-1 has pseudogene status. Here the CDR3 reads CASSNPEETQYF. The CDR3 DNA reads TGTGCCAGCAGCAACCCCGAAGAGACCCAGTACTTC.